These 22 T cell receptor beta chains share one sample of origin, sequenced in a study of shared clonotypes between healthy human individuals. Sequencing used immunoSEQ multiplex PCR; TCRdb keeps in-frame clones, though not all of them. The sample lists around 1.6 million clones; 98% were seen once. What was sequenced was naive CD4+ T cells sorted from blood. The subset denotes: CD45RA+ positively selected. These receptors were collected from a man aged 25-45 years in good health.

This chain links TRBV6-1 with TRBJ1-2; the D is unclear. Per the germline V gene, CDR1 is MNHNS and CDR2 is SASEGT. Trimming left V 2 bases short and J 4 bases short, with 14 bases between. The CDR3 spans 15 residues. The CDR3 here is CASSESDSFTYGYTF. In DNA, the CDR3 is TGTGCCAGCAGTGAATCAGACTCCTTCACCTATGGCTACACCTTC.

The V gene is TRBV7-8, the J gene TRBJ1-1, with D perhaps matching TRBD1 (6 bases). Germline values: CDR1 SGHVS, CDR2 FQNEAQ. This CDR3 region has 15 residues. Trimming left V 4 bases short and J 2 bases short, with 14 bases between. The CDR3 reads CASSSIADRNTEAFF. The CDR3, as DNA: TGTGCCAGCAGCTCGATAGCGGACAGAAACACTGAAGCTTTCTTT.

The V call is TRBV2, the J call TRBJ1-2; D call uncertain. Trimming removed 6 bases from V and 6 bases from J, with 17 bases in between. The germline gives CDR1 SNHLY, CDR2 FYNNEI. This CDR3 region has 14 residues. In nucleotides, the CDR3 is TGTGCCAGCAGACGGGCCAAGCAGGAGAATGGCTACACCTTC. Translated: CASRRAKQENGYTF.

The table lists this clone with a count of one. The rearrangement uses TRBV9 and TRBJ1-5, with D unclear. This CDR3 is built from 14 residues. Trimming took off 0 bases at V and 7 bases at J, with 11 bases between the two ends. Germline V lookup: CDR1 SGDLS, CDR2 YYNGEE. CDR3 nucleotides: TGTGCCAGCAGCGTAGCGGCTTCCGGGCAGCCCCAGCATTTT. It codes for CASSVAASGQPQHF.

This rearrangement joins TRBV7-2 to TRBJ1-4; D is unclear. The CDR3 is made up of 14 amino acids. The germline CDR1 and CDR2 sequences are SGHTA and FQGNSA. Trimming left V 5 bases short and J 5 bases short, with 12 bases between. DNA of the CDR3: TGTGCCAGCAGCGGCGGACCTCGCAATGAAAAACTGTTTTTT. Translated: CASSGGPRNEKLFF.

V and J are TRBV28 and TRBJ2-7, with 9 bases aligning to TRBD2. V lost 5 bases, J lost 4 bases, and 6 bases stayed unmatched. There are 14 residues in the CDR3. Germline V CDR1 and CDR2: MDHEN, SYDVKM. CDR3 in DNA: TGTGCCAGCAGTCCCGGGACTAGCCTATACGAGCAGTACTTC. It is translated as CASSPGTSLYEQYF.

In regard to this clone: Other DNA sequences within the sample encode an identical CDR3. The V gene is TRBV19, the J gene TRBJ1-1, with a weak D call TRBD1 (6 bases). CDR1 is LNHDA, CDR2 SQIVND, per germline (reference sequence). V dropped 0 bases and J dropped 2 bases, with 7 bases sitting between them. This CDR3 has 14 residues. The CDR3 DNA reads as TGTGCCAGTAGTATAGACAGGGGAAACACTGAAGCTTTCTTT. Its translation: CASSIDRGNTEAFF.

V is TRBV18 and J is TRBJ1-4; perhaps TRBD1 as D (6 bases). Trimming took 4 bases from V and 7 from J, leaving 13 bases between them. Germline CDR1 KGHSH, CDR2 LQKENI. This CDR3 is built from 14 residues. The CDR3 sequence is CASSLTGRGEKLFF. The CDR3 DNA reads TGTGCCAGCTCACTTACAGGGAGGGGTGAAAAACTGTTTTTT. Full variable domain (remainder filled in from reference TRBV18 and TRBJ1-4): NAGVMQNPRHLVRRRGQEARLRCSPMKGHSHVYWYRQLPEEGLKFMVYLQKENIIDESGMPKERFSAEFPKEGPSILRIQQVVRGDSAAYFCASSLTGRGEKLFFGSGTQLSVL.

V and J are TRBV14 and TRBJ2-7, with D tentatively TRBD1 or TRBD2 (5 bases each). V lost 4 bases and J lost 7, with 20 bases in between. The CDR3 length is 15 residues. CDR1 is SGHDN and CDR2 is FVKESK in the germline V gene. The CDR3 sequence: CASSRITGTRREQYF. The CDR3, as DNA: TGTGCCAGCAGCCGTATAACCGGGACCCGGAGGGAGCAGTACTTC.

This sequence joins TRBV7-9 and TRBJ2-7; D call uncertain. V lost 5 bases and J 0 bases, leaving 11 bases between the germline ends. This CDR3 comprises 14 residues. The germline gives CDR1 SEHNR, CDR2 FQNEAQ (reference sequence). The CDR3 spells CASSPHQSSYEQYF. Here the CDR3 DNA reads TGTGCCAGCAGCCCCCACCAGAGCTCCTACGAGCAGTACTTC.

The count of this clone is one. The chain is built from TRBV5-1 and TRBJ2-2; 12 bases align to TRBD2. The CDR3 spans 15 residues. Germline V gene lookup returns CDR1 SGHRS and CDR2 YFSETQ. V lost 4 bases, J lost 4 bases, and 2 bases stayed unmatched. CDR3 residues: CASSTGLAGTGELFF. The CDR3 nucleotides are TGCGCCAGCAGCACGGGACTAGCGGGCACCGGGGAGCTGTTTTTT.

The chain links TRBV4-1 to TRBJ2-3; possibly TRBD2 for D (5 bases). Germline assignment: CDR1 MGHRA and CDR2 YSYEKL. Trimming removed 2 bases at V and 1 base at J, with 25 bases between. The CDR3 spans 20 residues. This CDR3 reads CASSQFSRRGLPSGTDTQYF. In nucleotides, the CDR3 is TGCGCCAGCAGCCAATTCTCCCGCCGCGGACTCCCAAGTGGCACAGATACGCAGTATTTT.

The chain recombines TRBV27 with TRBJ2-1, with D maybe TRBD2 (6 bases). This CDR3 spans 14 amino acids. CDR1 is MNHEY, CDR2 SMNVEV, per germline (reference sequence). V dropped 5 bases and J dropped 7 bases, with 15 bases sitting between them. The CDR3: CASSTHSGVNEQFF. The CDR3 nucleotides are TGTGCCAGCAGTACCCATTCGGGGGTAAATGAGCAGTTCTTC.

A word on this clone: Other nucleotide sequences from this sample produce the same CDR3. This chain joins TRBV2 and TRBJ2-2; 9 bases are shared with TRBD1. Unmatched junction bases numbered 4, after V lost 9 bases and J lost 2 bases. The CDR3 consists of 14 residues. The germline V gene encodes CDR1 SNHLY and CDR2 FYNNEI. In nucleotides, the CDR3 is TGTGCCAGTGGGGACAGGGCTAACACCGGGGAGCTGTTTTTT. It codes for CASGDRANTGELFF.

The V call is TRBV15, the J call TRBJ2-4; 10 nucleotides align to TRBD2. V dropped 0 bases and J dropped 0; count of bases not matched to a gene: 8. Germline assignment: CDR1 LNHNV and CDR2 YYDKDF (reference sequence). This CDR3 has 19 amino acids. The CDR3 region is CATSRDLAGVGIAKNIQYF. The CDR3 DNA follows: TGTGCCACCAGCAGAGATCTAGCGGGAGTCGGGATAGCCAAAAACATTCAGTACTTC.

The genes are TRBV6-1 and TRBJ2-1, with 9 bases that match TRBD1. This CDR3 comprises 16 residues. Germline V lookup: CDR1 MNHNS, CDR2 SASEGT. The V and J ends lost 4 bases and 3 bases, in that order; junction bases with no gene match: 7. CDR3 coding DNA: TGTGCCAGCAGTGCTGGGACAGGGACGGGCTACAATGAGCAGTTCTTC. Protein: CASSAGTGTGYNEQFF.

The chain recombines TRBV5-1 with TRBJ2-5; D is unresolved. The ends were cut back, 6 bases at V and 9 bases at J, with 12 bases in the middle. The CDR3 loop spans 11 amino acids. Germline V gene sequence: CDR1 SGHRS, CDR2 YFSETQ. The CDR3 sequence is CASNEDGPQYF. CDR3 coding DNA: TGCGCCAGCAACGAGGACGGTCCCCAGTACTTC. Together with reference TRBV5-1 and TRBJ2-5, the CDR3 gives the full variable domain: KAGVTQTPRYLIKTRGQQVTLSCSPISGHRSVSWYQQTPGQGLQFLFEYFSETQRNKGNFPGRFSGRQFSNSRSEMNVSTLELGDSALYLCASNEDGPQYFGPGTRLLVL.

Here the CDR3 reads CASSEAGTVSYEQYF. The CDR3 coding sequence is TGTGCCAGCAGTGAAGCCGGGACAGTCTCCTACGAGCAGTACTTC. This chain joins TRBV2 and TRBJ2-7, with 7 bases matching TRBD1. The ends lost 0 bases at V and 0 bases at J; junction bases unmatched: 2. This CDR3 spans 15 amino acids. Germline CDR1 reads SNHLY; CDR2 reads FYNNEI.

The CDR3 here is CASSPRLAGRWETQYF. CDR3 sequence (DNA): TGTGCCAGCTCACCACGACTAGCGGGAAGGTGGGAGACCCAGTACTTC. The chain links TRBV18 to TRBJ2-5; 11 bases align to TRBD2. The germline V gene has CDR1 KGHSH and CDR2 LQKENI. V dropped 1 base and J dropped 5; count of bases not matched to a gene: 6. The CDR3 runs 16 residues.

This chain connects TRBV9 to TRBJ2-5; 8 nucleotides align to TRBD2. The CDR3 sequence is 15 residues long. The ends lost 4 bases at V and 4 bases at J; junction bases unmatched: 9. Germline V CDR1 and CDR2: SGDLS, YYNGEE. The CDR3 protein is CASSHQAGAVETQYF. CDR3 coding DNA: TGTGCCAGCAGCCACCAAGCGGGAGCCGTAGAGACCCAGTACTTC.

V and J are TRBV6-6 and TRBJ2-3; maybe TRBD1 (5 bases). The V end was cut by 9 bases, the J end by 3 bases, with 16 bases between. The CDR3 spans 14 residues. Germline V CDR1 and CDR2: MNHNY, SVGAGI (reference sequence). The CDR3 DNA follows: TGTGCCAGTAAAAGGGGAACCTCAACAGATACGCAGTATTTT. Translated, it gives CASKRGTSTDTQYF.

The genes are TRBV4-1 and TRBJ2-2; 9 bases agree with TRBD2. V shed 4 bases, J shed 4 bases, and the junction held 7 bases outside the gene matches. The germline CDR1 and CDR2 sequences are MGHRA and YSYEKL. There are 16 residues in the CDR3. DNA for the CDR3: TGCGCCAGCAGCCCGAATGGCGGGAGGGCCACCGGGGAGCTGTTTTTT. Protein: CASSPNGGRATGELFF.